This T cell receptor beta chain was sequenced in a study of cytomegalovirus exposure and HLA in healthy donors. This clone has only one observation. The antigen is unknown. The length of the CDR3 is 17 residues. PCR amplification relied on 60 Vbeta primers (plus 13 Jbeta primers). Clones were sequenced by immunoSEQ multiplex PCR, and TCRdb holds only the in-frame ones, with some missing. The sample shows 150,000 to 200,000 clones, approximately 59% of them seen only once. Findings and caveats of the study: In a later analysis, parvovirus B19, influenza, CMV and Epstein-Barr virus appeared linked to several top co-occurrence clusters. In a later analysis, at a false discovery rate of 0.05, 17,000 or so TCR beta sequences were associated with HLA alleles.

J is TRBJ2-5 and V is TRBV21-1; no DNA check was done on the table's D call, TRBD2. TRBV21-1 is designated a pseudogene. The sequence came from a man in his forties or fifties in good health and CMV-seronegative. Sequenced sample: PBMCs. For the CDR3, the DNA is TGTGCCAGCAGCAAAGACCGTAGCGGGAGGGCCAGGGAGACCCAGTACTTC. Its protein product is CASSKDRSGRARETQYF.